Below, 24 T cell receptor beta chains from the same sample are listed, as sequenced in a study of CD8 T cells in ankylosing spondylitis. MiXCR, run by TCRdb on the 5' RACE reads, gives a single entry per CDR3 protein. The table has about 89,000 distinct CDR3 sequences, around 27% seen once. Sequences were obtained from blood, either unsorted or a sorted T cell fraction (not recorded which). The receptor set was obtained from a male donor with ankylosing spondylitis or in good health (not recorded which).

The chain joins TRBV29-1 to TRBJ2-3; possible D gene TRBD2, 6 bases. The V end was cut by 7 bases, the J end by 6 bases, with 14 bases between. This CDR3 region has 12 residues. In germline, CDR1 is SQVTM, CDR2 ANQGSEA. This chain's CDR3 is CSGTPEGDTQYF. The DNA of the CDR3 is TGCAGCGGAACTCCGGAGGGGGATACGCAGTATTTT.

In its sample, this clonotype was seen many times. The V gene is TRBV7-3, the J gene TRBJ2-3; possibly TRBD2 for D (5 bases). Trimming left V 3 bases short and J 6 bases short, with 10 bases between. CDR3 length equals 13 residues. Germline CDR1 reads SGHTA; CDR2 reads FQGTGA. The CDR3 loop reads CASSFTRSDTQYF. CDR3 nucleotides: TGTGCCAGCAGCTTCACTAGGAGTGATACGCAGTATTTT.

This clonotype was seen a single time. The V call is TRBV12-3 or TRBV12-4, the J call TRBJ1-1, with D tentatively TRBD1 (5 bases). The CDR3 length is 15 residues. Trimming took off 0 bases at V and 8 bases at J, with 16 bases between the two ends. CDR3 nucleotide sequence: TGTGCCAGCAGTTTAGCGCTAGGTACAGGACTAGAAGCTTTCTTT. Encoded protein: CASSLALGTGLEAFF.

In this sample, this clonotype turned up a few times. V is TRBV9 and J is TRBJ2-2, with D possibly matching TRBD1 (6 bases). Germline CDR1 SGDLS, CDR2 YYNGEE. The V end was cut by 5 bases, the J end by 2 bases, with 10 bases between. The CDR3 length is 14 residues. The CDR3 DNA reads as TGTGCCAGCAGGGACAGAACAAACACCGGGGAGCTGTTTTTT. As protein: CASRDRTNTGELFF. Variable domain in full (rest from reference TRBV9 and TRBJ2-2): DSGVTQTPKHLITATGQRVTLRCSPRSGDLSVYWYQQSLDQGLQFLIQYYNGEERAKGNILERFSAQQFPDLHSELNLSSLELGDSALYFCASRDRTNTGELFFGEGSRLTVL.

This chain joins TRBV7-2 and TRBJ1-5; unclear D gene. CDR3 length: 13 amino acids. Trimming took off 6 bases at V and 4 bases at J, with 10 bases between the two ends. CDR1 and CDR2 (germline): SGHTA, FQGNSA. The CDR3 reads CASRKDPNQPQHF. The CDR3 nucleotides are TGTGCCAGCAGGAAGGACCCAAATCAGCCCCAGCATTTT.

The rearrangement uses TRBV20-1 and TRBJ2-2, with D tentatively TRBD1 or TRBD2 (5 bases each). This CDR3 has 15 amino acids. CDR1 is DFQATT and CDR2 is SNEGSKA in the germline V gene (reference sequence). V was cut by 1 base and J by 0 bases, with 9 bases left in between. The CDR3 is CSARGSGPNTGELFF. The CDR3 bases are TGCAGTGCTAGAGGGTCGGGGCCGAACACCGGGGAGCTGTTTTTT.

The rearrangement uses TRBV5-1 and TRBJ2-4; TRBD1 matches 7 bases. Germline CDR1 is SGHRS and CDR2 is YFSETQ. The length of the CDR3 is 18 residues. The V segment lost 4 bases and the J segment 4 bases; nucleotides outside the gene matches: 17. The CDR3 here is CASSQIEAAQGRKNIQYF. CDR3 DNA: TGCGCCAGCAGCCAGATCGAGGCCGCACAGGGGCGAAAAAACATTCAGTACTTC.

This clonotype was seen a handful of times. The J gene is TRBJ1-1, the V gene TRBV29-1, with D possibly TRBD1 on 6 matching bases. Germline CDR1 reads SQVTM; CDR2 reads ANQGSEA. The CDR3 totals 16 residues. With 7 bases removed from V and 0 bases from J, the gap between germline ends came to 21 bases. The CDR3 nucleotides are TGCAGCGCCAAACGGTATCAGGGGCGCATGAACACTGAAGCTTTCTTT. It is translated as CSAKRYQGRMNTEAFF.

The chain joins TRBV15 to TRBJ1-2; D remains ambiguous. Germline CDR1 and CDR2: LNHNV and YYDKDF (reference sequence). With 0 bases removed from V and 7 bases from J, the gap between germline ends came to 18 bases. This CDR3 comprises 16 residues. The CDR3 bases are TGTGCCACCAGCAGAGATCAGCGACCCCTCGGTAGTGGCTACACCTTC. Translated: CATSRDQRPLGSGYTF.

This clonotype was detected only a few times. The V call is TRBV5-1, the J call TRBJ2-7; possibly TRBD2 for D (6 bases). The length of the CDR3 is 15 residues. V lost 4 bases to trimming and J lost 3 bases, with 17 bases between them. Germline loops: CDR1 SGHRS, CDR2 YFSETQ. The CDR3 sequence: CASSPAGTSLYEQYV. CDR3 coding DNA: TGCGCCAGCAGCCCGGCTGGGACTTCCCTCTACGAGCAGTACGTC.

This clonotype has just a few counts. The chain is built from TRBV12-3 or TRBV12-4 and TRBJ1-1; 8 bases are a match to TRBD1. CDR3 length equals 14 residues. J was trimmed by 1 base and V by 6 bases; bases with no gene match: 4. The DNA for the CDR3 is TGTGCCAGCAGCACAGGGGGATGGAACACTGAAGCTTTCTTT. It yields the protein CASSTGGWNTEAFF.

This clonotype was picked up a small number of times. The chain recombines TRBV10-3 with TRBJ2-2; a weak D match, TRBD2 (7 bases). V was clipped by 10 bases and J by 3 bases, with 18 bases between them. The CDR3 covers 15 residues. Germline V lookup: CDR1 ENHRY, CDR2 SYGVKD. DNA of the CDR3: TGTGCCACTAAAGAACGGGGGGCCGACACCGGGGAGCTGTTTTTT. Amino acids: CATKERGADTGELFF.

CDR3 bases: TGTGCCAGCAGTTTGGGGGTACACACTGAAGCTTTCTTT. Translated, it gives CASSLGVHTEAFF. The chain combines TRBV27 with TRBJ1-1; weak D call: TRBD1 (5 bases). Germline values: CDR1 MNHEY, CDR2 SMNVEV (reference sequence). The CDR3 spans 13 residues. The germline V and J ends were trimmed by 3 bases and 3 bases, with 8 bases remaining between them.

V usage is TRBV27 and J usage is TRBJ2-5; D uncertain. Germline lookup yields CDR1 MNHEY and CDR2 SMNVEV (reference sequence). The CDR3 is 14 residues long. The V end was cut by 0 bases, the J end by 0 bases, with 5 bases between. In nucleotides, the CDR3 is TGTGCCAGCAGTTTATCCATGTACCAAGAGACCCAGTACTTC. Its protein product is CASSLSMYQETQYF.

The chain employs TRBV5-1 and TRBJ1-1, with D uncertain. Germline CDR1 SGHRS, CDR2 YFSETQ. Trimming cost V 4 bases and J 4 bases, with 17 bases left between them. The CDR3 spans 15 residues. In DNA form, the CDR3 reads TGCGCCAGCAGCCCCCTTATAAGGGAGGGCACTGAAGCTTTCTTT. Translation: CASSPLIREGTEAFF.

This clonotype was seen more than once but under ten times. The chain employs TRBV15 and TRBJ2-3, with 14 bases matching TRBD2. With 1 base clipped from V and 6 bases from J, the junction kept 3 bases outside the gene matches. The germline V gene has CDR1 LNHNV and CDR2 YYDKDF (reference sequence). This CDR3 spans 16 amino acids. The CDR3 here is CATSRARTSGGDTQYF. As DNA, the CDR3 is TGTGCCACCAGCAGAGCCAGGACTAGCGGGGGGGATACGCAGTATTTT.

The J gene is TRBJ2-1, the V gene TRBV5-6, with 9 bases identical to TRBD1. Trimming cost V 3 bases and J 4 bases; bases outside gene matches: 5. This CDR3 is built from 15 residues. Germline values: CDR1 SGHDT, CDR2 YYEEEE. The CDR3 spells CASSSGTGTYNEQFF. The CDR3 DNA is TGTGCCAGCAGCTCCGGGACAGGGACATACAATGAGCAGTTCTTC.

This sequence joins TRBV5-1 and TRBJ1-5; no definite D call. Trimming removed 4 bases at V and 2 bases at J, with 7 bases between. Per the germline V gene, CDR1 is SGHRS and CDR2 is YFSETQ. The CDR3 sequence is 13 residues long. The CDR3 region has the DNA TGCGCCAGCAGCGCAGATGGCAATCAGCCCCAGCATTTT. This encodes CASSADGNQPQHF.

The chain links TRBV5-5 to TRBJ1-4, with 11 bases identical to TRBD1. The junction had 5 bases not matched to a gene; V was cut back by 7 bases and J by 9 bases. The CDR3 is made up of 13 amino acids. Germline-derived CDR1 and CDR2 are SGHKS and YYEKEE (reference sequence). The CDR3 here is CASGGTGGQKLFF. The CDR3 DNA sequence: TGTGCCAGCGGCGGGACAGGGGGTCAAAAACTGTTTTTT.

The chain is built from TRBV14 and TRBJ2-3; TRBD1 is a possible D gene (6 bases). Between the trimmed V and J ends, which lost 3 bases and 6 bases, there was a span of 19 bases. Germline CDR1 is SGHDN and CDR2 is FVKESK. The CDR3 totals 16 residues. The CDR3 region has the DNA TGTGCCAGCAGCCAGTCGCCAGGGGTTTTTTCCGATACGCAGTATTTT. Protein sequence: CASSQSPGVFSDTQYF.

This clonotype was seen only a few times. CDR3 loop: CATQDQETQYF. In DNA form, the CDR3 reads TGTGCCACCCAAGACCAAGAGACCCAGTACTTC. The chain couples TRBV5-5 to TRBJ2-5; D unresolved. CDR1 and CDR2 (germline): SGHKS, YYEKEE (reference sequence). The germline V and J ends were trimmed by 9 bases and 0 bases, with 6 bases remaining between them. CDR3 length equals 11 residues.

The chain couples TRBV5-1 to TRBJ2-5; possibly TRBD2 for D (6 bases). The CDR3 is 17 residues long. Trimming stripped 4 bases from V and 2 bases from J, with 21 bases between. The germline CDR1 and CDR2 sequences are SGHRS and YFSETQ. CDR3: CASSPPKVGSGQETQYF. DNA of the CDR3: TGCGCCAGCAGCCCCCCTAAAGTGGGTAGCGGACAAGAGACCCAGTACTTC.

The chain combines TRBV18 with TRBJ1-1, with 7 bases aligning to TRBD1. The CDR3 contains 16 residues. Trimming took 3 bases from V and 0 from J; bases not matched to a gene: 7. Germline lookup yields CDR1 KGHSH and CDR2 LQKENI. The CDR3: CASSPVSTGMNTEAFF. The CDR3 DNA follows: TGTGCCAGCTCACCGGTATCGACAGGGATGAACACTGAAGCTTTCTTT.

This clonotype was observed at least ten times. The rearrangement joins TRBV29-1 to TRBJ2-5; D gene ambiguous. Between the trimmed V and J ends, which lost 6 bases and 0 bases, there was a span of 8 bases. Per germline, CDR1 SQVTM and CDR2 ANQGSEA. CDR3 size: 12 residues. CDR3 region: CSVTPYQETQYF. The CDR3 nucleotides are TGCAGCGTAACACCCTACCAAGAGACCCAGTACTTC.